This note documents a single T cell receptor (beta chain) sequence. Antigen unknown. Sequenced by immunoSEQ multiplex PCR; TCRdb stores in-frame clones only, minus some. The data hold about 78,000 clones, with 80% to 90% observed a single time. CDR3 length: 14 residues. Germline CDR1 reads SGHNT; CDR2 reads YYREEE (reference sequence). V trimming: 3 bases; J trimming: 7 bases; junction bases outside the gene matches: 6. These data originate in a study of radiation and T cells in renal cell carcinoma. Time point denoted: blood 4 weeks post-SBRT, at nephrectomy. The treatment was: 15 Gy SBRT to primary tumor, nephrectomy 4 weeks later. Nephrectomy followed 15 Gy stereotactic body radiation by 4 weeks. After SBRT, blood was collected at 2 and 4 weeks, plus baseline. This renal cell carcinoma was of the clear cell type. Study-level findings and limits: No pretreatment tumor biopsies were available for baseline clonotypes.

The chain combines TRBV5-4 with TRBJ2-4; 8 positions agree with TRBD1. The input for sequencing was blood, taken from a patient whose treatment included radiotherapy and nephrectomy. This TCR was sampled from a woman in her seventies with renal cell carcinoma. In nucleotides, the CDR3 is TGTGCCAGCAGCTCTGGACAGGGAAGGAACATTCAGTACTTC. This encodes CASSSGQGRNIQYF.